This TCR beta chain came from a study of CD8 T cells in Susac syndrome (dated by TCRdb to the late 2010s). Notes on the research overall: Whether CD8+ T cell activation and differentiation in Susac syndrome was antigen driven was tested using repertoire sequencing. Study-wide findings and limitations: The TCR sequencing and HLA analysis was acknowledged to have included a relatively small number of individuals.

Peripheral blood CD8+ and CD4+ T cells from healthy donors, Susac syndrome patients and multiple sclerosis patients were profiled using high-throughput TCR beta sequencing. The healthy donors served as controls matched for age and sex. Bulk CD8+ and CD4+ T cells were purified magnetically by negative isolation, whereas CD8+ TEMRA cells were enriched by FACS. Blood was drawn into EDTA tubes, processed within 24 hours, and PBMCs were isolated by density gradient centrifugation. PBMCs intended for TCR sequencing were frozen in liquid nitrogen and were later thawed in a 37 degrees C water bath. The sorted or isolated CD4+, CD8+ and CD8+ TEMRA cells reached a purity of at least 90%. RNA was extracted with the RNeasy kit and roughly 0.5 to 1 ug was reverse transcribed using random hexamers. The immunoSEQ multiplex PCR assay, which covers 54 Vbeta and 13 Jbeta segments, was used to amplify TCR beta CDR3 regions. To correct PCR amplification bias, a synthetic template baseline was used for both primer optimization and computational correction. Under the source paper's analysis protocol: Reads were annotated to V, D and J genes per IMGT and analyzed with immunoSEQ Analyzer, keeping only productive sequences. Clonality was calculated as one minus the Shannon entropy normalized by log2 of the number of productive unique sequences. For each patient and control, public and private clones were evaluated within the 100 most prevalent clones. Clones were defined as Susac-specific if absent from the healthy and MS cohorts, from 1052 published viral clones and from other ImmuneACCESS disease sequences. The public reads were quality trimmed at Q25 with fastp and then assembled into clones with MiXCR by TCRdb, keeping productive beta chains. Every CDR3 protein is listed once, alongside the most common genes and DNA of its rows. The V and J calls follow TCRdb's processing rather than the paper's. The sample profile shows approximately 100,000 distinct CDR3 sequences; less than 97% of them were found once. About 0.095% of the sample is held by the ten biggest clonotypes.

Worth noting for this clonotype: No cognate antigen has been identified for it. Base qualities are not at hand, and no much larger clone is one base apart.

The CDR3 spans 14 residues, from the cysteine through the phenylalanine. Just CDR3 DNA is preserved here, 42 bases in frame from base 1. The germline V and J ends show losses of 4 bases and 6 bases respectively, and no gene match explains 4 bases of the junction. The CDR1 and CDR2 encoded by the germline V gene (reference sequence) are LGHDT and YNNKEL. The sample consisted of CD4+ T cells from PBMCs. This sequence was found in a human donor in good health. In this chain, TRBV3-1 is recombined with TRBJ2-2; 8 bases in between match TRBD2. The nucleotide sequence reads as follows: TGTGCCAGCAGCCGTACGACTAGCGCCGGGGAGCTGTTTTTT. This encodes CASSRTTSAGELFF.